Following are 17 T cell receptor beta chains from one sample sequenced in a study of vaccination and CD4 T cells after COVID-19. At the Johns Hopkins FTIC core, DNA taken from cultured CD4+ T cells was sequenced by way of the Oncomine TCR Beta short-read assay. Each CDR3 protein is one row after TCRdb ran MiXCR on the PCR reads. The sample contains about 14,000 distinct CDR3 sequences, under 65% of which appear only once. Their cognate antigens are unknown. Treatment: roughly 10-day PBMC culture with coronavirus spike peptide pools or control peptides (ViraFEST assay). The sequenced sample consisted of CD4+ T cells from blood, cultured in vitro. The receptor source for this set is a human donor who had recovered from COVID-19.

This clonotype was seen only once. The chain combines TRBV6-2 or TRBV6-3 with TRBJ2-6; D not certain. The germline CDR1 and CDR2 sequences are MNHEY and SVGEGT. Between the trimmed V and J ends, which lost 5 bases and 0 bases, there was a span of 5 bases. This CDR3 contains 14 residues. CDR3 DNA sequence: TGTGCCAGCAGTCGCGACTCTGGGGCCAACGTCCTGACTTTC. Translation gives CASSRDSGANVLTF.

This chain links TRBV18 with TRBJ2-5; D perhaps matches TRBD1 (5 bases). Germline values: CDR1 KGHSH, CDR2 LQKENI. CDR3 size: 15 residues. The V end was cut by 0 bases, the J end by 7 bases, with 15 bases between. The CDR3: CASSPPTQALSTQYF. The CDR3 DNA reads TGTGCCAGCTCACCACCGACACAGGCCCTTTCGACCCAGTACTTC.

The V gene is TRBV6-1, the J gene TRBJ1-2; maybe TRBD1 (5 bases). This CDR3 contains 14 residues. Germline lookup yields CDR1 MNHNS and CDR2 SASEGT. The V and J ends lost 6 bases and 7 bases respectively, with 18 bases between them. This CDR3 is CASRGRRGSGGYTF. The CDR3 DNA follows: TGTGCCAGCAGAGGCCGCCGGGGCTCTGGTGGCTACACCTTC.

The chain combines TRBV7-9 with TRBJ2-1, with TRBD2 identical over 7 bases. Germline V gene sequence: CDR1 SEHNR, CDR2 FQNEAQ (reference sequence). After removal of 3 bases from V and 0 bases from J, the junction contained 5 bases not matched to a gene. This CDR3 contains 16 residues. This CDR3 reads CASSFPGGPSYNEQFF. CDR3 bases: TGTGCCAGCAGCTTTCCGGGAGGCCCCTCCTACAATGAGCAGTTCTTC.

The sample holds a few counts of this clonotype. The chain couples TRBV27 to TRBJ2-2; D may be TRBD1 or TRBD2 (5 bases each). Trimming took 9 bases from V and 1 from J, leaving 12 bases between them. The CDR3 length is 14 residues. Germline V lookup: CDR1 MNHEY, CDR2 SMNVEV (reference sequence). CDR3 region: CASTGTMNTGELFF. CDR3 coding DNA: TGTGCCAGTACCGGGACCATGAACACCGGGGAGCTGTTTTTT.

This chain uses TRBV7-8 with TRBJ2-1; D is possibly TRBD2 (6 bases). This CDR3 region has 15 residues. Trimming took off 1 base at V and 6 bases at J, with 13 bases between the two ends. Looked up from germline, CDR1 is SGHVS and CDR2 is FQNEAQ. The CDR3 reads CASSLEAAEGNEQFF. In DNA, the CDR3 is TGTGCCAGCAGCTTAGAGGCAGCGGAGGGCAATGAGCAGTTCTTC.

The genes are TRBV5-4 and TRBJ2-1, with TRBD2 identical over 13 bases. The CDR3 covers 17 residues. Germline CDR1 SGHNT, CDR2 YYREEE (reference sequence). The trim removed 2 bases at V and 5 bases at J, leaving 7 bases unmatched. This chain's CDR3 is CASSLDSGTSGNNEQFF. The CDR3 bases are TGTGCCAGCAGCTTAGACTCCGGGACTAGCGGGAACAATGAGCAGTTCTTC.

The sample holds a few counts of this clonotype. The limits of the CDR3 on the DNA are not certain, so only TCRdb's listed CDR3 is given. This sequence joins TRBV27 and TRBJ1-2. CDR1 and CDR2 (germline): MNHEY, SMNVEV (reference sequence). The CDR3 is 13 amino acids long, termini counted. CDR3 in amino acids: CASSTSVLYGYTF.

The rearrangement links TRBV20-1 to TRBJ2-1, with 7 bases lining up with TRBD1. CDR3 length: 17 amino acids. CDR1 is DFQATT and CDR2 is SNEGSKA in the germline V gene (reference sequence). V trimming: 5 bases; J trimming: 6 bases; junction bases outside the gene matches: 19. The CDR3 sequence: CSAETAGGSLIGNEQFF. Written as DNA, the CDR3 is TGCAGTGCTGAGACTGCAGGGGGATCCCTAATCGGCAATGAGCAGTTCTTC.

This clonotype showed up just a few times. Sequence at one end of the junction differs from germline and may be a read error. V usage is TRBV7-9 and J usage is TRBJ2-5; D not resolved. This CDR3 has 15 residues. Germline CDR1 is SEHNR and CDR2 is FQNEAQ (reference sequence). In DNA form, the CDR3 reads TGTGCCAGTAGCTTTAAGGCCCAAATCCGGGAGACCCAGTACTTC. Protein sequence: CASSFKAQIRETQYF.

This clonotype was counted a few times. The rearrangement uses TRBV6-1 and TRBJ1-5, with TRBD1 matching 7 bases. The germline V gene has CDR1 MNHNS and CDR2 SASEGT. The CDR3 extends over 14 amino acids. V shed 6 bases, J shed 7 bases, and the junction held 9 bases outside the gene matches. CDR3 nucleotide sequence: TGTGCCAGCAGACGGAGACAGGGTTTACAGCCCCAGCATTTT. Translation gives CASRRRQGLQPQHF.

The chain carries TRBV29-1 and TRBJ2-3; D is possibly TRBD2 (5 bases). This CDR3 spans 13 amino acids. Trimming took 4 bases from V and 3 from J, leaving 11 bases between them. The V gene's germline CDR1 is SQVTM and CDR2 ANQGSEA. The chain's CDR3 is CSVVRVGTDTQYF. The CDR3 DNA sequence: TGCAGCGTTGTGCGGGTGGGGACAGATACGCAGTATTTT.

This sequence joins TRBV28 and TRBJ1-5; D ambiguous. The V gene lost 5 bases and the J gene lost 6 bases, with 8 bases spanning the gap. CDR3 size: 12 residues. CDR1 is MDHEN, CDR2 SYDVKM, per germline. The CDR3 reads CASSEDRQPQHF. The DNA of the CDR3 is TGTGCCAGCAGTGAGGACCGTCAGCCCCAGCATTTT.

The chain couples TRBV10-3 to TRBJ1-1, with TRBD1 as a possible D gene (6 bases). This CDR3 is built from 14 residues. Looked up from germline, CDR1 is ENHRY and CDR2 is SYGVKD. V lost 5 bases and J lost 3, with 13 bases in between. DNA for the CDR3: TGTGCCATCAGTAAAGGGGGGGTGGACACTGAAGCTTTCTTT. Protein: CAISKGGVDTEAFF.

Points on this clonotype: One junction end does not reproduce the germline sequence, and a read error may be involved. The CDR3 DNA sequence: TGTGCCAGCAGAACGAACGCCGGGGAGCTGTTTTTT. Translated, it gives CASRTNAGELFF. The chain carries TRBV6-1 and TRBJ2-2; no definite D call. The CDR3 length is 12 residues. The V gene's germline CDR1 is MNHNS and CDR2 SASEGT.

The chain has TRBV19 and TRBJ2-1, with 7 bases identical to TRBD2. This CDR3 spans 13 amino acids. The germline V gene has CDR1 LNHDA and CDR2 SQIVND (reference sequence). The V gene end was trimmed by 3 bases and the J gene end by 6 bases; junction bases not matched to a gene: 2. The CDR3 reads CASSISGGNEQFF. The CDR3 bases are TGTGCCAGTAGTATCTCGGGAGGCAATGAGCAGTTCTTC.

This clonotype occurred a few times. This sequence joins TRBV7-2 and TRBJ2-5; 9 nucleotides align to TRBD1. Looked up from germline, CDR1 is SGHTA and CDR2 is FQGNSA. The CDR3 covers 15 residues. Trimming took 0 bases from V and 7 from J; bases not matched to a gene: 6. CDR3 in amino acids: CASSLARTGVRTQYF. CDR3 bases: TGTGCCAGCAGCTTAGCTAGGACAGGGGTTCGGACCCAGTACTTC.